This T cell receptor beta chain originates from a study of lymphopenia after photon versus proton radiotherapy. V lost 1 base to trimming and J lost 0 bases, with 5 bases between them. From germline, CDR1 is SGHNT and CDR2 YYREEE (reference sequence). CDR3 length: 13 residues. Generated by immunoSEQ multiplex PCR, the TCRdb table keeps only in-frame clones and is missing some. The sample shows around 50,000 clones, less than 85% of them seen only once. Worth noting for this clone: What it recognizes is unknown.

General study findings and limits: Post-nadir diversity loss with photons came from oligoclonal expansion, particularly CD8+ Temra cells. Photon-treated patients lost naive T cells and TCR diversity; proton-treated stayed stable. Authors raise, but do not show, better survival with proton therapy.

The receptor's source is a man aged 55 to 70 with pancreatic cancer. The chain links TRBV5-4 to TRBJ2-7; D remains unclear. This specimen was peripheral blood, taken from a patient treated with proton-based radiotherapy. The CDR3 spells CASSLPSSYEQYF. In DNA, the CDR3 is TGTGCCAGCAGCTTGCCTAGCTCCTACGAGCAGTACTTC.